What follows are 3 T cell receptor beta chains derived from one specimen sequenced in a study of shared clonotypes between healthy human individuals. Produced via immunoSEQ multiplex PCR; TCRdb's table is partial and in-frame only. The sample comprises 600,000 to 800,000 clones, around 77% of which are singletons, and approximately 1.8% rests with the top ten. The specimen was memory CD4+ T cells sorted from blood. Subset denoted: CD45RA-negative fraction. Source of these receptors: a woman in her thirties in good health.

This clone was recorded once. This chain connects TRBV7-8 to TRBJ2-7; 10 bases map to TRBD1. The CDR3 runs 15 residues. The germline gives CDR1 SGHVS, CDR2 FQNEAQ. V lost 2 bases, J lost 2 bases, and 3 bases stayed unmatched. CDR3 coding DNA: TGTGCCAGCAGCTTAAGAGGACAGGGGGCCTACGAGCAGTACTTC. It codes for CASSLRGQGAYEQYF.

This clone was seen only once. The chain joins TRBV29-1 to TRBJ2-5; D unclear. The tail of the sequence fits TRBJ2-7 better, so the J call may be wrong. This CDR3 is 14 amino acids long. Looked up from germline, CDR1 is SQVTM and CDR2 is ANQGSEA. The CDR3 reads CSVGKSESSYEQYF. CDR3 nucleotides: TGCAGCGTTGGGAAGTCCGAATCCTCCTACGAGCAGTACTTC.

The chain couples TRBV7-6 to TRBJ1-2; D ambiguous. The CDR3 has 13 amino acids. Trimming shortened V by 1 base and J by 0 bases, and 3 bases separated the two germline ends. Germline CDR1 SGHVS, CDR2 FNYEAQ. CDR3 sequence (DNA): TGTGCCAGCAGCTTAGAAGCTAACTATGGCTACACCTTC. Its protein product is CASSLEANYGYTF. Filled out from reference TRBV7-6 and TRBJ1-2, the complete variable domain reads GAGVSQSPRYKVTKRGQDVALRCDPISGHVSLYWYRQALGQGPEFLTYFNYEAQQDKSGLPNDRFSAERPEGSISTLTIQRTEQRDSAMYRCASSLEANYGYTFGSGTRLTVV.